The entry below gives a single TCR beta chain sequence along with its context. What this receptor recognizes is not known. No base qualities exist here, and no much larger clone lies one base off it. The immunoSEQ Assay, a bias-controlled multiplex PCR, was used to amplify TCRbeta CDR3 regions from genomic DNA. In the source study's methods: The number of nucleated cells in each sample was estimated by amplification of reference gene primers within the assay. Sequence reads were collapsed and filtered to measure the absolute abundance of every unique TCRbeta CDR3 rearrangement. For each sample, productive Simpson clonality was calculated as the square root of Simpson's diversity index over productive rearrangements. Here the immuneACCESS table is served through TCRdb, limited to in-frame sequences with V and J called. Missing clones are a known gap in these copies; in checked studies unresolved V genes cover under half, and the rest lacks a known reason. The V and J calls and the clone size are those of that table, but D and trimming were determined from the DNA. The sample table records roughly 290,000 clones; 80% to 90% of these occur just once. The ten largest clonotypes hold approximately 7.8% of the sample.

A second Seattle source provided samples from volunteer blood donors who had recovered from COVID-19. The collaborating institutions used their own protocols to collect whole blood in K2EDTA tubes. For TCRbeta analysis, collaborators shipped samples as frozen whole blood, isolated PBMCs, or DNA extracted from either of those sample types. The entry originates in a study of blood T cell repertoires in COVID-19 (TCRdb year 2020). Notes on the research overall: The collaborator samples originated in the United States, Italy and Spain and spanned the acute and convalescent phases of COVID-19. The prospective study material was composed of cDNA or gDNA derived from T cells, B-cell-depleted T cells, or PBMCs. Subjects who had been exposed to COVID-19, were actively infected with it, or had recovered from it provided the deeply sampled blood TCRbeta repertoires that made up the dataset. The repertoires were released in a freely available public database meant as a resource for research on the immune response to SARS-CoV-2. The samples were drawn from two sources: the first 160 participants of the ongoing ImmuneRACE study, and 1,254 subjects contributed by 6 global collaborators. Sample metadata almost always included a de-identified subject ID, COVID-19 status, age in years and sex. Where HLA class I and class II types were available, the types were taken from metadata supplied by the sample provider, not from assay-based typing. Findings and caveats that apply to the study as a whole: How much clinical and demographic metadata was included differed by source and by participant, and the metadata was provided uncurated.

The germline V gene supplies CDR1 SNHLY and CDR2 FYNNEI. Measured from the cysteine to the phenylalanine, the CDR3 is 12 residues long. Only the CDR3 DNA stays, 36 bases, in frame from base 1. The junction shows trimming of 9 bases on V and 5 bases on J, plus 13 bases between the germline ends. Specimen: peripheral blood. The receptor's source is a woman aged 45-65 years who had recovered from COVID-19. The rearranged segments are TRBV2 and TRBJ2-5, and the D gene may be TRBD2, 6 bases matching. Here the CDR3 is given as CASRGGGETQYF. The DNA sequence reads TGTGCCAGTCGGGGAGGAGGGGAGACCCAGTACTTC.